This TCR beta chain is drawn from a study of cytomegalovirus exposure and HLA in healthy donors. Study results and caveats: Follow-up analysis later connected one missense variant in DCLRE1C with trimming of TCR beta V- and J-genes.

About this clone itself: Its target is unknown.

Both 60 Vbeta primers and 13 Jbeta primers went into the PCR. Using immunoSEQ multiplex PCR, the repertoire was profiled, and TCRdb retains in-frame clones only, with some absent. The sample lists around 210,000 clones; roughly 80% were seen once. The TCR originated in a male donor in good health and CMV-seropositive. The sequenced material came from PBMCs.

For the CDR3, the DNA is TGTGCCTGGAGTACAGGTAACCCCAATCAGCCCCAGCATTTT. This gives the protein CAWSTGNPNQPQHF. This rearrangement joins TRBV30 to TRBJ1-5; D might be TRBD1 (5 bases). V lost 2 bases and J 3 bases, leaving 11 bases between the germline ends. The CDR3 covers 14 residues. Per germline, CDR1 GTSNPN and CDR2 SVGIG (reference sequence).